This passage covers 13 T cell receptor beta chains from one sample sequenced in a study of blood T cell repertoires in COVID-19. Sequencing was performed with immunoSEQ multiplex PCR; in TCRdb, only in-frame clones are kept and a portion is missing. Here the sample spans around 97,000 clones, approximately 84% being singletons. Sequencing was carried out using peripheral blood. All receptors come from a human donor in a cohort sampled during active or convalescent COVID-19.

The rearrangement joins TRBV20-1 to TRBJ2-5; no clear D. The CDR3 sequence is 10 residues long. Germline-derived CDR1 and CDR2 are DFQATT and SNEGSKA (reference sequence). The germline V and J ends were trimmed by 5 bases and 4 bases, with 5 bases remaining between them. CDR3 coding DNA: TGCAGTGCTTATATAGAGACCCAGTACTTC. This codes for CSAYIETQYF.

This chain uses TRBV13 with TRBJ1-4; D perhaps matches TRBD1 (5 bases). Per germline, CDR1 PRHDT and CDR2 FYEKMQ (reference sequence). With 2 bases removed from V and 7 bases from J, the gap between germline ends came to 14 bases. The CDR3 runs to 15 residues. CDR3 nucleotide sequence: TGTGCCAGCAGCTTATCCCAACAAGGGGCTGAAAAACTGTTTTTT. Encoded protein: CASSLSQQGAEKLFF.

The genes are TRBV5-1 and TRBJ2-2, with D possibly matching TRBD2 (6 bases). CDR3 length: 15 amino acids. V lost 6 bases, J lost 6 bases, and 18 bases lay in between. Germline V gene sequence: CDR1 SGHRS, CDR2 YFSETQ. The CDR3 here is CASTTVTGDPGELFF. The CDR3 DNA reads TGCGCCAGCACCACGGTAACGGGGGACCCCGGGGAGCTGTTTTTT.

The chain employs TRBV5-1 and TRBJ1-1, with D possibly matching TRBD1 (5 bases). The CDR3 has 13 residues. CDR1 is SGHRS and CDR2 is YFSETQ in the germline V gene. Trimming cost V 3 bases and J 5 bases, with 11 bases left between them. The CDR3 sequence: CASSWGAGTEAFF. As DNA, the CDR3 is TGCGCCAGCAGCTGGGGCGCGGGAACTGAAGCTTTCTTT.

DNA of the CDR3: TGCGCCAGCAGCTGGGGCGTCGACACTTCTAACTATGGCTACACCTTC. This sequence encodes CASSWGVDTSNYGYTF. The chain combines TRBV5-1 with TRBJ1-2, with TRBD1 as a possible D gene (5 bases). Germline assignment: CDR1 SGHRS and CDR2 YFSETQ. The CDR3 loop spans 16 amino acids. The V end lost 3 bases, the J end lost 0 bases, and 15 bases lay between the germline ends.

In nucleotides, the CDR3 is TGTGCCAGCACGGTCAGCGGGGGGTTCAACGAGCAGTACTTC. Amino acids: CASTVSGGFNEQYF. The rearrangement uses TRBV3-1 (or the pseudogene TRBV3-2) and TRBJ2-7; 9 bases line up with TRBD2. The CDR3 has 14 amino acids. Looked up from germline, CDR1 is LGHDT and CDR2 is YNNKEL (reference sequence). After removal of 7 bases from V and 5 bases from J, the junction contained 9 bases not matched to a gene.

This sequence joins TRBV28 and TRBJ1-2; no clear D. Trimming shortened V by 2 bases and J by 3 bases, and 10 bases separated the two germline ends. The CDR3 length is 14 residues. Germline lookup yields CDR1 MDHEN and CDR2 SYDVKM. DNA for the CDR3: TGTGCCAGCAGTTTACCACCCTCAGACTATGGCTACACCTTC. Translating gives CASSLPPSDYGYTF.

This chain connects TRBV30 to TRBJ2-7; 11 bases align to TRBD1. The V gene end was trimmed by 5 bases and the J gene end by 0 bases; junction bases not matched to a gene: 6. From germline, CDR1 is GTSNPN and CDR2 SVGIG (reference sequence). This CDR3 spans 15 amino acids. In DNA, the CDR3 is TGTGCCTGGGCCCCCGGGACAGGGGGCTCCTACGAGCAGTACTTC. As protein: CAWAPGTGGSYEQYF.

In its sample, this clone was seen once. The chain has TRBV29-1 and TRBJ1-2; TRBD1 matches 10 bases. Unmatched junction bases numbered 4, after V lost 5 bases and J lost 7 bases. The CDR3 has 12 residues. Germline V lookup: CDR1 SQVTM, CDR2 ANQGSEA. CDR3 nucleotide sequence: TGCAGCGTTCTCGGGACAGGGGTTGGCTACACCTTC. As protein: CSVLGTGVGYTF.

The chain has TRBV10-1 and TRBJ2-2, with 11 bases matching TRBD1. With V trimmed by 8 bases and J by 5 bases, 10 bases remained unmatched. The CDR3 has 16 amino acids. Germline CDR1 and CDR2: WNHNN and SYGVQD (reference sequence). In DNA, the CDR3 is TGCGCCAGCCGCCCCTCGGGACAGGGGGTAACCGGGGAGCTGTTTTTT. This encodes CASRPSGQGVTGELFF.

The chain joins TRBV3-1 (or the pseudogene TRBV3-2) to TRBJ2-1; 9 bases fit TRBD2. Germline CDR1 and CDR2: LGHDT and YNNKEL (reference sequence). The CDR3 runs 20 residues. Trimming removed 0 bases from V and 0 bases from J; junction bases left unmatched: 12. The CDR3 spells CASSQELAGGGVPSYNEQFF. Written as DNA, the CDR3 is TGTGCCAGCAGCCAAGAATTGGCAGGCGGGGGGGTTCCCTCCTACAATGAGCAGTTCTTC.

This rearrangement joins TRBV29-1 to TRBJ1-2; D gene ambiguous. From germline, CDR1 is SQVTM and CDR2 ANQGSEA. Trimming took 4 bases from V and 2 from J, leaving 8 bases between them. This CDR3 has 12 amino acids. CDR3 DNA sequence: TGCAGCGTTGCAGGAGGGAACTATGGCTACACCTTC. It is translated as CSVAGGNYGYTF.

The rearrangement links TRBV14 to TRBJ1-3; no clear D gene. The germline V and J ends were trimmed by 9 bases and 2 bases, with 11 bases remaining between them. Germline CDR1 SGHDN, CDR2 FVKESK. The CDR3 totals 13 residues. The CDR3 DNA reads TGTGCCAGTCAAGAGGGTCCTGGAAACACCATATATTTT. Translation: CASQEGPGNTIYF. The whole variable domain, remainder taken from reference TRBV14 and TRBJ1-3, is EAGVTQFPSHSVIEKGQTVTLRCDPISGHDNLYWYRRVMGKEIKFLLHFVKESKQDESGMPNNRFLAERTGGTYSTLKVQPAELEDSGVYFCASQEGPGNTIYFGEGSWLTVV.